The rows below give T cell receptor beta chains drawn from one sample of a study of OX40 agonist ivuxolimab in advanced cancers. Produced via immunoSEQ multiplex PCR; TCRdb's table is partial and in-frame only. The sample yields around 50,000 clones, 88% seen once. The source material was CD4+ or CD8+ T cells sorted from blood, sampled in a trial of the OX40 agonist ivuxolimab. Receptor source: an adult with an advanced solid tumor such as melanoma, head and neck, liver or kidney cancer. Each CDR3 is given with its conserved first and last residue. The order of the fields is clone size, V gene, J gene, CDR3 protein. Only some rows state a clone size, as once, few, many or a class for expanded clones.

clone size: NA; V gene: TRBV27; J gene: TRBJ2-5; CDR3 protein: CASSLASGTGQETQYF
clone size: NA; V gene: TRBV4-3; J gene: TRBJ2-1; CDR3 protein: CASSHSGVAGEGEQFF
clone size: NA; V gene: TRBV4-1; J gene: TRBJ2-2; CDR3 protein: CASSQDYGVPGELFF
clone size: NA; V gene: TRBV5-1; J gene: TRBJ2-4; CDR3 protein: CASSPGRGQENIQYF
clone size: NA; V gene: TRBV6-1; J gene: TRBJ2-5; CDR3 protein: CASSEGETQYF
clone size: NA; V gene: TRBV28; J gene: TRBJ2-2; CDR3 protein: CASSLGANTGELFF
clone size: NA; V gene: TRBV18; J gene: TRBJ2-3; CDR3 protein: CASSRIASEVWHTQYF
clone size: NA; V gene: TRBV5-1; J gene: TRBJ2-7; CDR3 protein: CASSPGRSTYEQYF
clone size: NA; V gene: TRBV10-1; J gene: TRBJ2-1; CDR3 protein: CASSESRRPGGEISYNEQFF
clone size: NA; V gene: TRBV28; J gene: TRBJ1-4; CDR3 protein: CASRDSSVEKLFF
clone size: NA; V gene: TRBV10-3; J gene: TRBJ2-1; CDR3 protein: CAISSTSNEQFF
clone size: once; V gene: TRBV6-5; J gene: TRBJ1-1; CDR3 protein: CASRAPANVEAFF
clone size: NA; V gene: TRBV7-6; J gene: TRBJ2-1; CDR3 protein: CASSLGDEQFF
clone size: NA; V gene: TRBV10-3; J gene: TRBJ2-5; CDR3 protein: CAISEGETQYF
clone size: NA; V gene: TRBV19; J gene: TRBJ2-2; CDR3 protein: CASSIERDTTNTGELFF
clone size: once; V gene: TRBV20-1; J gene: TRBJ2-7; CDR3 protein: CSTRGGNEQYF
clone size: NA; V gene: TRBV5-1; J gene: TRBJ2-1; CDR3 protein: CASSLLAGAYNEQFF
clone size: NA; V gene: TRBV20-1; J gene: TRBJ2-1; CDR3 protein: CSASLDNEQFF
clone size: NA; V gene: TRBV29-1; J gene: TRBJ2-5; CDR3 protein: CSVEVGWRPRPIPQETQYF
clone size: NA; V gene: TRBV6-5; J gene: TRBJ1-1; CDR3 protein: CASSRTTWTEAFF
clone size: NA; V gene: TRBV5-4; J gene: TRBJ2-1; CDR3 protein: CASSLPPFFASEQFF
clone size: NA; V gene: TRBV19; J gene: TRBJ2-2; CDR3 protein: CASIRTSDRTGELFF
clone size: NA; V gene: TRBV18; J gene: TRBJ1-2; CDR3 protein: CASSPPPGLYGYTF
clone size: NA; V gene: TRBV6-5; J gene: TRBJ2-1; CDR3 protein: CASSYAYRGHNEQFF
clone size: NA; V gene: TRBV28; J gene: TRBJ1-2; CDR3 protein: CASSLGQGWGYTF
clone size: NA; V gene: TRBV5-1; J gene: TRBJ2-7; CDR3 protein: CASSTPGGGVYEQYF
clone size: NA; V gene: TRBV19; J gene: TRBJ2-3; CDR3 protein: CASKERGTDTQYF
clone size: NA; V gene: TRBV14; J gene: TRBJ2-5; CDR3 protein: CASSQEGTGRTQYF
clone size: NA; V gene: TRBV14; J gene: TRBJ1-3; CDR3 protein: CASSQVNTGNTIYF
clone size: NA; V gene: TRBV19; J gene: TRBJ1-1; CDR3 protein: CASRNDGWNTEAFF
clone size: NA; V gene: TRBV7-9; J gene: TRBJ1-2; CDR3 protein: CASERQGYGYTF
clone size: NA; V gene: TRBV4-2; J gene: TRBJ1-4; CDR3 protein: CASSQGGSVNEKLFF
clone size: NA; V gene: TRBV5-6; J gene: TRBJ2-5; CDR3 protein: CASSTGTSDQETQYF
clone size: NA; V gene: TRBV7-9; J gene: TRBJ1-3; CDR3 protein: CASSSSGHGNTIYF
clone size: NA; V gene: TRBV5-1; J gene: TRBJ1-2; CDR3 protein: CASSLEGGLKYGYTF
clone size: NA; V gene: TRBV2; J gene: TRBJ1-6; CDR3 protein: CASSGTRDSPLHF
clone size: once; V gene: TRBV6-5; J gene: TRBJ2-2; CDR3 protein: CASSLRGKGTGELFF
clone size: NA; V gene: TRBV28; J gene: TRBJ2-3; CDR3 protein: CASSLLAGAGDTQYF
clone size: NA; V gene: TRBV11-2; J gene: TRBJ1-1; CDR3 protein: CASSGDMNTEAFF
clone size: once; V gene: TRBV5-1; J gene: TRBJ2-7; CDR3 protein: CASSLGGTIFYEQYF
clone size: NA; V gene: TRBV28; J gene: TRBJ1-2; CDR3 protein: CASSSRTVTYGYTF
clone size: NA; V gene: TRBV13; J gene: TRBJ2-7; CDR3 protein: CASSLHGEQYF
clone size: NA; V gene: TRBV14; J gene: TRBJ2-2; CDR3 protein: CASRRTSGSGELFF
clone size: once; V gene: TRBV30; J gene: TRBJ2-1; CDR3 protein: CAWSVLREQFF
clone size: NA; V gene: TRBV27; J gene: TRBJ2-6; CDR3 protein: CASSYVTESSGANVLTF
clone size: NA; V gene: TRBV10-3; J gene: TRBJ1-4; CDR3 protein: CAIGGAGGKLFF
clone size: NA; V gene: TRBV19; J gene: TRBJ2-3; CDR3 protein: CASSAQFTDTQYF
clone size: NA; V gene: TRBV2; J gene: TRBJ2-5; CDR3 protein: CASSYGQQETQYF
clone size: NA; V gene: TRBV6-5; J gene: TRBJ1-1; CDR3 protein: CASYWTGSTEAFF
clone size: NA; V gene: TRBV10-1; J gene: TRBJ1-1; CDR3 protein: CASSEGLRAFF
clone size: NA; V gene: TRBV7-8; J gene: TRBJ1-1; CDR3 protein: CASRMDRGFTEAFF
clone size: NA; V gene: TRBV10-1; J gene: TRBJ2-1; CDR3 protein: CASSASEGRNEQFF
clone size: NA; V gene: TRBV7-3; J gene: TRBJ2-3; CDR3 protein: CASSPQPGTSTDTQYF
clone size: NA; V gene: TRBV7-6; J gene: TRBJ2-1; CDR3 protein: CASSLVRSEQFF
clone size: NA; V gene: TRBV30; J gene: TRBJ1-5; CDR3 protein: CAWSARAQGKLGNQPQHF
clone size: NA; V gene: TRBV6-5; J gene: TRBJ2-5; CDR3 protein: CASSYLGGVGETQYF
clone size: NA; V gene: TRBV4-3; J gene: TRBJ2-6; CDR3 protein: CASSRSGSGAGANVLTF
clone size: NA; V gene: TRBV11-2; J gene: TRBJ2-7; CDR3 protein: CASSSQGFEQYF
clone size: NA; V gene: TRBV7-8; J gene: TRBJ1-1; CDR3 protein: CASSVDRNTEAFF
clone size: NA; V gene: TRBV2; J gene: TRBJ1-2; CDR3 protein: CASSEGQNYGYTF